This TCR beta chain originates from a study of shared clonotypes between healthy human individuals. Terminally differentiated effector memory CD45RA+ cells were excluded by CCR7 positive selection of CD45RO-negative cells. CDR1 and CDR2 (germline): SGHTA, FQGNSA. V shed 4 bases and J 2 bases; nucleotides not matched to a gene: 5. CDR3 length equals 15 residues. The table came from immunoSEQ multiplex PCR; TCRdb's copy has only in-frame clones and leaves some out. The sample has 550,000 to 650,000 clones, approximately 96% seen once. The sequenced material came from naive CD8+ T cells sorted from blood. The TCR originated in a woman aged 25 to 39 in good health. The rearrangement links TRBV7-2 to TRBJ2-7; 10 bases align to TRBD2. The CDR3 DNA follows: TGTGCCAGCAGCTCTGGACTAGCGGAAACCTACGAGCAGTACTTC. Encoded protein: CASSSGLAETYEQYF.